The 32 T cell receptor beta chains below were found in one sample sequenced in a study of OX40 agonist ivuxolimab in advanced cancers. The protocol was immunoSEQ multiplex PCR, while the TCRdb copy is restricted to in-frame clones and leaves out a portion. The sample shows fewer than 45,000 clones, about four fifths of them seen only once. The material was CD4+ or CD8+ T cells sorted from blood, obtained in a trial of the OX40 agonist ivuxolimab. These receptor sequences come from an adult with an advanced solid tumor such as melanoma, head and neck, liver or kidney cancer.

The rearrangement links TRBV27 to TRBJ2-7; the D is unclear. There are 15 residues in the CDR3. Trimming pared 2 bases from V and 4 bases from J, leaving 15 bases between. Germline V gene sequence: CDR1 MNHEY, CDR2 SMNVEV (reference sequence). For the CDR3, the DNA is TGTGCCAGCAGTTTAAGACCCTCCAGCGAATACGAGCAGTACTTC. Translation gives CASSLRPSSEYEQYF.

The rearrangement joins TRBV27 to TRBJ2-3; the match to TRBD2 covers 8 bases. CDR3 length: 13 amino acids. V trimming: 7 bases; J trimming: 5 bases; junction bases outside the gene matches: 5. Germline loops: CDR1 MNHEY, CDR2 SMNVEV (reference sequence). In DNA form, the CDR3 reads TGTGCCAGCATGCTACGGGGGGGAGATACGCAGTATTTT. Translated, it gives CASMLRGGDTQYF.

The gene calls are TRBV6-1 and TRBJ2-3; possible D gene TRBD1, 5 bases. This CDR3 region has 11 residues. Germline values: CDR1 MNHNS, CDR2 SASEGT. V was shortened by 1 base and J by 13 bases, with 9 bases between the two germline ends. The CDR3 loop is CASSEGQGEYF. DNA of the CDR3: TGTGCCAGCAGTGAAGGGCAGGGCGAGTATTTT.

V is TRBV7-2 and J is TRBJ2-1; perhaps TRBD1 as D (6 bases). Trimming took 5 bases from V and 12 from J, leaving 20 bases between them. The germline gives CDR1 SGHTA, CDR2 FQGNSA. The CDR3 is 14 residues long. The DNA of the CDR3 is TGTGCCAGCAGCCCACGGGCGGCGGTACAGGGGCAGTTCTTC. This translates into CASSPRAAVQGQFF.

There are a few counts of this clone. The J gene is TRBJ2-3, the V gene TRBV5-1; D uncertain. The CDR3 runs 13 residues. Deletions cut 6 bases from V and 1 base from J, with 9 bases between. The germline V gene encodes CDR1 SGHRS and CDR2 YFSETQ. CDR3 sequence reads: CASTVAGTDTQYF. CDR3 DNA: TGCGCCAGCACGGTGGCAGGCACAGATACGCAGTATTTT.

The chain links TRBV28 to TRBJ1-1; D call uncertain. Deletions cut 7 bases from V and 1 base from J, with 16 bases between. The CDR3 sequence is 15 residues long. The germline CDR1 and CDR2 sequences are MDHEN and SYDVKM. The CDR3 region has the DNA TGTGCCAGCACCATAGTAGGGTTTGGGAACACTGAAGCTTTCTTT. Amino acid sequence: CASTIVGFGNTEAFF.

This chain links TRBV18 with TRBJ1-2; D remains ambiguous. The germline V gene encodes CDR1 KGHSH and CDR2 LQKENI. The CDR3 runs 15 residues. With 1 base removed from V and 7 bases from J, the gap between germline ends came to 16 bases. For the CDR3, the DNA is TGTGCCAGCTCACCACTGGCCGCTGCCCCACTTGGCTACACCTTC. Translating gives CASSPLAAAPLGYTF.

The J gene is TRBJ1-1, the V gene TRBV28; D ambiguous. Trimming left V 3 bases short and J 0 bases short, with 8 bases between. The germline CDR1 and CDR2 sequences are MDHEN and SYDVKM. The CDR3 is made up of 14 amino acids. This CDR3 reads CASSFLLVNTEAFF. The DNA for the CDR3 is TGTGCCAGCAGTTTCCTACTCGTGAACACTGAAGCTTTCTTT.

This rearrangement joins TRBV7-9 to TRBJ2-2; 9 positions match TRBD1. Trimming cost V 1 base and J 5 bases; bases outside gene matches: 14. This CDR3 comprises 19 residues. The V gene's germline CDR1 is SEHNR and CDR2 FQNEAQ (reference sequence). DNA for the CDR3: TGTGCCAGCAGCTTAGGGGGACAGGGAATGGATAGCAGTACCGGGGAGCTGTTTTTT. It encodes CASSLGGQGMDSSTGELFF.

J is TRBJ2-3 and V is TRBV27; D gene uncertain. CDR3 length: 13 residues. V lost 1 base, J lost 4 bases, and 6 bases lay in between. The V gene's germline CDR1 is MNHEY and CDR2 SMNVEV (reference sequence). CDR3 DNA: TGTGCCAGCAGTTTATGGCAGGCAGATACGCAGTATTTT. Its translation: CASSLWQADTQYF.

This chain joins TRBV29-1 and TRBJ2-3; D tentatively reads TRBD1 or TRBD2 (6 bases each). Trimming pared 5 bases from V and 1 base from J, leaving 13 bases between. The CDR3 has 14 amino acids. Per the germline V gene, CDR1 is SQVTM and CDR2 is ANQGSEA. The CDR3 reads CSVYGGAGTDTQYF. In nucleotides, the CDR3 is TGCAGCGTTTACGGGGGCGCTGGCACAGATACGCAGTATTTT.

This chain joins TRBV7-2 and TRBJ2-5; 11 bases fit TRBD1. The CDR3 contains 16 residues. The germline V gene has CDR1 SGHTA and CDR2 FQGNSA. The trim removed 4 bases at V and 4 bases at J, leaving 8 bases unmatched. CDR3 residues: CASSSRDRGGLETQYF. Here the CDR3 DNA reads TGTGCCAGCAGCTCCCGGGACAGGGGGGGATTAGAGACCCAGTACTTC.

V gene TRBV27 combines with J gene TRBJ2-6; 8 bases match TRBD1. The CDR3 runs 18 residues. V was clipped by 4 bases and J by 4 bases; unmatched bases: 12. The germline V gene encodes CDR1 MNHEY and CDR2 SMNVEV (reference sequence). Here the CDR3 reads CASSSGTGSYRGANVLTF. CDR3 sequence (DNA): TGTGCCAGCAGTTCCGGGACAGGCTCTTACCGGGGGGCCAACGTCCTGACTTTC.

The sample holds one count of this clone. The rearrangement links TRBV11-2 to TRBJ2-1; 9 nucleotides align to TRBD1. The J segment lost 6 bases and the V segment lost 5 bases, leaving 5 bases of the junction unmatched. From germline, CDR1 is SGHAT and CDR2 FQNNGV. The CDR3 consists of 14 residues. The CDR3 nucleotides are TGTGCCAGCAGCGTCGACAGGGGGATCAATGAGCAGTTCTTC. Protein sequence: CASSVDRGINEQFF.

This rearrangement joins TRBV5-1 to TRBJ2-3, with D hard to call. Trimming stripped 0 bases from V and 4 bases from J, with 9 bases between. Germline CDR1 and CDR2: SGHRS and YFSETQ. This CDR3 has 14 amino acids. CDR3 loop: CASSLGSSSDTQYF. The CDR3 DNA is TGCGCCAGCAGCTTGGGCAGTAGCTCAGATACGCAGTATTTT.

V gene TRBV27 combines with J gene TRBJ1-6, with 10 nucleotides matching TRBD1. This CDR3 contains 17 residues. Germline CDR1 reads MNHEY; CDR2 reads SMNVEV (reference sequence). With V trimmed by 6 bases and J by 7 bases, 12 bases remained unmatched. Written as DNA, the CDR3 is TGTGCCAGCAGACCACTGACAGGGGGCGATGGGAATTCACCCCTCCACTTT. Translation gives CASRPLTGGDGNSPLHF.

The V gene is TRBV7-8, the J gene TRBJ2-1; no reliable D call. CDR1 and CDR2 (germline): SGHVS, FQNEAQ. V lost 6 bases and J 7 bases, leaving 7 bases between the germline ends. The CDR3 has 11 amino acids. The CDR3 protein is CASRQANEQFF. CDR3 nucleotide sequence: TGTGCCAGCAGGCAAGCGAATGAGCAGTTCTTC.

The gene calls are TRBV27 and TRBJ2-4; possible D gene TRBD2, 6 bases. Germline-derived CDR1 and CDR2 are MNHEY and SMNVEV (reference sequence). CDR3 length: 15 residues. V was shortened by 2 bases and J by 4 bases, with 12 bases between the two germline ends. The CDR3 protein is CASSLGPGEKNIQYF. The CDR3 DNA sequence: TGTGCCAGCAGTTTAGGCCCGGGGGAAAAAAACATTCAGTACTTC.

V is TRBV7-8 and J is TRBJ2-5, with D unresolved. Germline V CDR1 and CDR2: SGHVS, FQNEAQ. V lost 4 bases and J 4 bases, leaving 16 bases between the germline ends. This CDR3 contains 15 residues. The CDR3 sequence is CASSSGFKETETQYF. CDR3 DNA sequence: TGTGCCAGCAGCTCCGGGTTCAAGGAGACAGAGACCCAGTACTTC.

CDR3 DNA sequence: TGTGCCAGCAGCCTCCCGGGACAGGGGTTTAAGGGGCAGTACTTC. This encodes CASSLPGQGFKGQYF. V gene TRBV28 combines with J gene TRBJ2-7; 10 bases line up with TRBD1. CDR1 and CDR2 (germline): MDHEN, SYDVKM. This CDR3 contains 15 residues. V dropped 6 bases and J dropped 9; count of bases not matched to a gene: 14.

The V and J genes are TRBV6-1 and TRBJ1-4; the D gene is possibly TRBD1 (5 bases). This CDR3 spans 14 amino acids. V lost 8 bases to trimming and J lost 1 base, with 11 bases between them. Germline CDR1 and CDR2: MNHNS and SASEGT. The CDR3 protein is CASVRAGTNEKLFF. Written as DNA, the CDR3 is TGTGCCAGCGTCAGGGCGGGAACTAATGAAAAACTGTTTTTT.

V usage is TRBV2 and J usage is TRBJ2-1; TRBD2 matches 10 bases. The CDR3 totals 15 residues. The trim removed 4 bases at V and 9 bases at J, leaving 9 bases unmatched. Looked up from germline, CDR1 is SNHLY and CDR2 is FYNNEI. The CDR3 DNA reads as TGTGCCAGCAGTGTTTCGGCTAGCGGGGGAGCTGAGCAGTTCTTC. It is translated as CASSVSASGGAEQFF.

This clone was seen a single time. The chain uses TRBV2 and TRBJ2-1; D is possibly TRBD2 (5 bases). The V end lost 0 bases, the J end lost 6 bases, and 12 bases lay between the germline ends. The CDR3 is 15 amino acids. Germline values: CDR1 SNHLY, CDR2 FYNNEI. CDR3 in DNA: TGTGCCAGCAGTGAAGCTCGGGCTAGCACCAATGAGCAGTTCTTC. Protein product: CASSEARASTNEQFF. The entire variable domain, with the rest obtained from reference TRBV2 and TRBJ2-1, is as follows: EPEVTQTPSHQVTQMGQEVILRCVPISNHLYFYWYRQILGQKVEFLVSFYNNEISEKSEIFDDQFSVERPDGSNFTLKIRSTKLEDSAMYFCASSEARASTNEQFFGPGTRLTVL.

The V gene is TRBV28, the J gene TRBJ1-5, with a possible D match to TRBD1 (5 bases). The V end lost 1 base, the J end lost 0 bases, and 16 bases lay between the germline ends. The CDR3 sequence is 18 residues long. CDR1 and CDR2 from the germline V gene are MDHEN and SYDVKM. The CDR3 region is CASSLYRPFGHSNQPQHF. CDR3 DNA sequence: TGTGCCAGCAGTTTATACCGCCCTTTTGGACATAGCAATCAGCCCCAGCATTTT. Full variable domain (outside the CDR3, taken from reference TRBV28 and TRBJ1-5): DVKVTQSSRYLVKRTGEKVFLECVQDMDHENMFWYRQDPGLGLRLIYFSYDVKMKEKGDIPEGYSVSREKKERFSLILESASTNQTSMYLCASSLYRPFGHSNQPQHFGDGTRLSIL.

In its sample, this clone was seen once. The CDR3 loop is CASSEGSSGNNEQFF. DNA of the CDR3: TGCGCCAGCAGTGAAGGGTCTAGCGGAAACAATGAGCAGTTCTTC. V and J are TRBV10-1 and TRBJ2-1, with 7 bases that match TRBD2. Trimming cost V 3 bases and J 5 bases; bases outside gene matches: 7. This CDR3 region has 15 residues. Germline V gene data show CDR1 as WNHNN and CDR2 as SYGVQD (reference sequence).

The chain joins TRBV6-5 to TRBJ1-4; D is uncertain. The CDR3 has 13 residues. V dropped 8 bases and J dropped 11 bases, with 18 bases sitting between them. From germline, CDR1 is MNHEY and CDR2 SVGAGI. Written as DNA, the CDR3 is TGTGCCAGCCAATACGGCCCGCGCGGGAAACTGTTTTTT. Translated, it gives CASQYGPRGKLFF.

The chain combines TRBV9 with TRBJ2-2; D unresolved. V was cut by 7 bases and J by 6 bases, with 16 bases left in between. CDR3 length equals 14 residues. From germline, CDR1 is SGDLS and CDR2 YYNGEE. CDR3: CASCDSLLPGELFF. DNA of the CDR3: TGTGCCAGCTGTGACTCCCTCCTCCCCGGGGAGCTGTTTTTT.

This clone was seen only once. The chain carries TRBV9 and TRBJ2-7; TRBD2 aligns across 7 bases. This CDR3 comprises 14 residues. CDR1 is SGDLS and CDR2 is YYNGEE in the germline V gene. Germline trimming cut 0 bases from V and 0 bases from J; bases unmatched to any gene: 0. CDR3 protein: CASSVGGSSYEQYF. The CDR3 DNA reads TGTGCCAGCAGCGTAGGCGGGAGCTCCTACGAGCAGTACTTC. Combining the CDR3 with reference TRBV9 and TRBJ2-7 gives the whole variable domain DSGVTQTPKHLITATGQRVTLRCSPRSGDLSVYWYQQSLDQGLQFLIQYYNGEERAKGNILERFSAQQFPDLHSELNLSSLELGDSALYFCASSVGGSSYEQYFGPGTRLTVT.

The V gene is TRBV14, the J gene TRBJ2-5, with TRBD1 identical over 8 bases. The ends lost 5 bases at V and 5 bases at J; junction bases unmatched: 7. Germline loops: CDR1 SGHDN, CDR2 FVKESK. CDR3 length equals 14 residues. CDR3 amino acids: CASSYWTGWETQYF. The DNA of the CDR3 is TGTGCCAGCAGCTACTGGACAGGGTGGGAGACCCAGTACTTC.

V usage is TRBV28 and J usage is TRBJ2-2, with D perhaps given as TRBD1 or TRBD2 (5 bases each). The CDR3 contains 16 residues. Germline loops: CDR1 MDHEN, CDR2 SYDVKM. V shed 4 bases and J shed 3 bases, with 15 bases lying between them. CDR3 residues: CASSYSPGPHTGELFF. The CDR3 DNA sequence: TGTGCCAGCAGTTACAGCCCGGGACCTCACACCGGGGAGCTGTTTTTT.

The V gene is TRBV18, the J gene TRBJ2-7; TRBD2 agrees at 11 bases. CDR1 KGHSH and CDR2 LQKENI come from the germline V gene. The V and J ends lost 5 bases and 2 bases, in that order; junction bases with no gene match: 8. The CDR3 has 16 residues. The CDR3 DNA reads TGTGCCAGCTCATCGGGGACTAGCGGCCTCACCTACGAGCAGTACTTC. Its protein is CASSSGTSGLTYEQYF.

This clone occurred a few times. V usage is TRBV29-1 and J usage is TRBJ2-1; D call uncertain. Germline lookup yields CDR1 SQVTM and CDR2 ANQGSEA. The CDR3 totals 11 residues. V lost 8 bases to trimming and J lost 5 bases, with 10 bases between them. In nucleotides, the CDR3 is TGCAGCCCCCAGAATCACAATGAGCAGTTCTTC. Protein product: CSPQNHNEQFF.